The text below deals with one T cell receptor (beta chain). Its antigen is still unknown. This CDR3 has 15 amino acids. Per germline, CDR1 LNHDA and CDR2 SQIVND (reference sequence). Trimming cost V 6 bases and J 0 bases, with 14 bases left between them. The data belong to a study of CD8+CD57+ T cells in acquired aplastic anemia. The template used for profiling TCR beta VDJ and CDR3 was genomic DNA. TCRdb recomputed calls from the reads with MiXCR, one row per CDR3 protein. This table has more than 40,000 distinct CDR3 sequences, over 60% appearing once. Study-level points and caveats: Patients and controls shared just under 30 CD8+ CDR3 sequences, highly expressed in patients.

The clonotype originates from a human donor in good health, serving as a control. Sequenced: sorted CD4+, CD8+, or CD8+CD57+ T cells (not recorded which) from PBMCs. The J gene is TRBJ1-1, the V gene TRBV19; D is uncertain. The CDR3 here is CASSYTQSLNTEAFF. The CDR3 DNA reads as TGTGCCAGTAGCTACACACAGAGCCTGAACACTGAAGCTTTCTTT. Combining the CDR3 with reference TRBV19 and TRBJ1-1 gives the whole variable domain DGGITQSPKYLFRKEGQNVTLSCEQNLNHDAMYWYRQDPGQGLRLIYYSQIVNDFQKGDIAEGYSVSREKKESFPLTVTSAQKNPTAFYLCASSYTQSLNTEAFFGQGTRLTVV.